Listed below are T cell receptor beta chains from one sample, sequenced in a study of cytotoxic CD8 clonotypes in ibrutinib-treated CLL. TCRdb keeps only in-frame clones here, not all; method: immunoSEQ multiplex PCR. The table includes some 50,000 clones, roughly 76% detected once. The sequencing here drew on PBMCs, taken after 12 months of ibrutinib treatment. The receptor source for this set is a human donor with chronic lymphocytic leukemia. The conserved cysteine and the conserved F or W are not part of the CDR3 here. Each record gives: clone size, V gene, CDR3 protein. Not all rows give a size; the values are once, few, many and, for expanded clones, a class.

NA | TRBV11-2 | ASSLDLYSGNTIY
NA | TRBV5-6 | ASSSPTANYGYT
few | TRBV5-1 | ASSGAELSSYNSPLH
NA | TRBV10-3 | AISEGATAVYGYT
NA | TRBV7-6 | ASSTSPRGRNSPLH
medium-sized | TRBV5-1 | ASSPAAGGLLGYGYT
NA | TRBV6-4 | ASSDQGQGNSPLH
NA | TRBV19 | ASSPQGPGELF
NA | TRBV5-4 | ASSLEPGGRNEQF
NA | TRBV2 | ASRETGASAYGYT
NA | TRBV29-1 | SVGGWVSYGYT
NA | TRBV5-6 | ASSLEARGVGYT
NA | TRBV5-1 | ASSLGTDYNEQF
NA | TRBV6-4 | ASSDPTSYPGQGDQQY
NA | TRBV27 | ASRRGTAGTSGGNTDTQY
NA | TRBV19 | ASSIVSGGAWETQY
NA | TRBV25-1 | ASSEENPSGGSEQY
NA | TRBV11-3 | ASSLGQGRYTEAF
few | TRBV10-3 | AAKTDTGSGANVLT
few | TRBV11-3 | ASRRRTYEQY
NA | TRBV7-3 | ASSLAGANVLT
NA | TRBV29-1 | SVGKGGRAGKSYT
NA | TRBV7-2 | ASSLVGGYSNQPQH
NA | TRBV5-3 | ARSQRKAQPQH
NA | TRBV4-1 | ASSGRIGGVWNEQF
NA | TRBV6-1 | ASSETTGGYTEAF
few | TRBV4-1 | ASSQQAGTQPLH
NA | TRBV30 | AWSAGTSGGVYVYNEQF
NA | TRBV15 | ATSRDIIGVSSQPQH